A single sample gave rise to the 25 T cell receptor beta chains below, sequenced in a study of T cell responses to AZD1222 COVID-19 vaccine (dated by TCRdb to the early 2020s). The sample's time point, from its label and the paper: about 28 days (+/-7) after the second vaccine dose. Library prep was done by the immunoSEQ multiplex PCR assay. What TCRdb holds here is the immuneACCESS table cut down to in-frame rearrangements. Part of the clones is not present; checked against another copy, under half of the missing clones reflect an unresolved V gene, and the others are unexplained. This sample lists 50,000 to 65,000 clones; 80% to 90% were detected once. The ten largest clones add up to 2% to 3% of the sample. Sample: peripheral blood, taken 28 days after the second AZD1222 dose. The receptor set was obtained from an adult who received the AZD1222 COVID-19 vaccine.

V usage is TRBV30 and J usage is TRBJ1-2; maybe TRBD1 (5 bases). V was shortened by 3 bases and J by 3 bases, with 17 bases between the two germline ends. Germline values: CDR1 GTSNPN, CDR2 SVGIG (reference sequence). There are 15 residues in the CDR3. The DNA of the CDR3 is TGTGCCTGGAGGGTGCAAGGGACCCCTTACTATGGCTACACCTTC. Amino acids: CAWRVQGTPYYGYTF.

V usage is TRBV14 and J usage is TRBJ2-7; D tentatively reads TRBD1 or TRBD2 (6 bases each). The CDR3 length is 14 residues. In germline, CDR1 is SGHDN, CDR2 FVKESK. V dropped 4 bases and J dropped 2 bases, with 12 bases sitting between them. As DNA, the CDR3 is TGTGCCAGCAGCCCCAGAGGGGGGCCCTACGAGCAGTACTTC. Translating gives CASSPRGGPYEQYF.

The rearrangement uses TRBV6-1 and TRBJ1-5; no firm D call. Germline V lookup: CDR1 MNHNS, CDR2 SASEGT. The V end was cut by 3 bases, the J end by 4 bases, with 7 bases between. The CDR3 covers 13 residues. The CDR3 region is CASSEGKNQPQHF. The CDR3, as DNA: TGTGCCAGCAGTGAGGGAAAGAATCAGCCCCAGCATTTT.

This clone was observed a few times. The J gene is TRBJ1-2, the V gene TRBV6-5; D call uncertain. Germline CDR1 and CDR2: MNHEY and SVGAGI. This CDR3 region has 16 residues. V lost 0 bases and J 11 bases, leaving 22 bases between the germline ends. CDR3: CASSYSTLGGPSRYTF. The CDR3 DNA is TGTGCCAGCAGTTACTCGACTCTGGGAGGTCCCTCGAGGTACACCTTC.

The chain is built from TRBV5-6 and TRBJ1-1, with TRBD1 matching 9 bases. Germline lookup yields CDR1 SGHDT and CDR2 YYEEEE. The CDR3 is made up of 16 amino acids. The ends lost 4 bases at V and 1 base at J; junction bases unmatched: 8. The CDR3 DNA reads TGTGCCAGCAGCACGGGGACAGGGCTAGGGAACACTGAAGCTTTCTTT. This encodes CASSTGTGLGNTEAFF.

This rearrangement joins TRBV5-4 to TRBJ2-7; perhaps D is TRBD1 or TRBD2 (5 bases each). This CDR3 has 12 residues. Germline assignment: CDR1 SGHNT and CDR2 YYREEE (reference sequence). With 5 bases removed from V and 6 bases from J, the gap between germline ends came to 12 bases. The CDR3 sequence: CASSFGTGEQYF. CDR3 in DNA: TGTGCCAGCAGTTTTGGGACGGGCGAGCAGTACTTC.

This rearrangement joins TRBV5-8 to TRBJ1-1; perhaps TRBD1 as D (6 bases). This CDR3 is 13 amino acids long. In germline, CDR1 is SGHTS, CDR2 YDEGEE. Trimming shortened V by 4 bases and J by 10 bases, and 17 bases separated the two germline ends. The CDR3 is CASSPDPKGGAFF. The DNA for the CDR3 is TGTGCCAGCAGCCCAGACCCTAAGGGGGGAGCTTTCTTT.

J is TRBJ1-2 and V is TRBV12-5, with D unresolved. Deletions cut 8 bases from V and 8 bases from J, with 12 bases between. Germline CDR1 and CDR2: LGHNT and FRNRAP. The CDR3 totals 11 residues. The CDR3 DNA follows: TGTGCTAGTTTGGGGTTAGGAGGCTACACCTTC. Translating it yields CASLGLGGYTF.

The chain couples TRBV6-5 to TRBJ1-1; 7 bases are shared with TRBD1. The CDR3 is made up of 15 amino acids. Trimming cost V 6 bases and J 0 bases; bases outside gene matches: 7. Germline V gene sequence: CDR1 MNHEY, CDR2 SVGAGI. The CDR3 coding sequence is TGTGCCAGCAGAGGGACAGCTATGATGAACACTGAAGCTTTCTTT. The encoded protein is CASRGTAMMNTEAFF.

CDR3 sequence reads: CASSIGSGRRRDTEAFF. CDR3 bases: TGTGCCAGTAGTATAGGGTCGGGCAGGAGGAGAGACACTGAAGCTTTCTTT. The chain carries TRBV19 and TRBJ1-1; no definite D call. There are 17 residues in the CDR3. Germline CDR1 LNHDA, CDR2 SQIVND (reference sequence). Trimming pared 1 base from V and 3 bases from J, leaving 18 bases between.

The chain carries TRBV5-1 and TRBJ1-1; 10 nucleotides match TRBD1. Germline CDR1 and CDR2: SGHRS and YFSETQ. With 3 bases clipped from V and 5 bases from J, the junction kept 7 bases outside the gene matches. This CDR3 has 15 amino acids. CDR3: CASSSRDRGITEAFF. CDR3 in DNA: TGCGCCAGCAGCTCCCGGGACAGGGGTATTACTGAAGCTTTCTTT.

V gene TRBV7-3 combines with J gene TRBJ2-1, with 9 nucleotides matching TRBD1. Germline-derived CDR1 and CDR2 are SGHTA and FQGTGA. The CDR3 is made up of 16 amino acids. With V trimmed by 3 bases and J by 4 bases, 7 bases remained unmatched. The CDR3 loop is CASSFTPGQGYNEQFF. The CDR3 region has the DNA TGTGCCAGCAGCTTTACGCCGGGACAGGGATACAATGAGCAGTTCTTC.

The genes are TRBV29-1 and TRBJ2-7; D may be TRBD2 (6 bases). The CDR3 is made up of 15 amino acids. V lost 7 bases, J lost 4 bases, and 23 bases lay in between. Looked up from germline, CDR1 is SQVTM and CDR2 is ANQGSEA. The CDR3: CSAPGCEGTPYEQYF. CDR3 in DNA: TGCAGCGCCCCGGGGTGCGAGGGGACTCCTTACGAGCAGTACTTC.

CDR3 residues: CASTDRGRNTGELFF. In DNA, the CDR3 is TGTGCCAGCACCGACAGGGGGCGGAACACCGGGGAGCTGTTTTTT. This sequence joins TRBV9 and TRBJ2-2; TRBD1 matches at 10 bases. Germline CDR1 is SGDLS and CDR2 is YYNGEE. J gave up 1 base and V 6 bases, and 3 bases lay outside the gene matches. CDR3 size: 15 residues.

The gene calls are TRBV5-4 and TRBJ1-1; 8 bases are a match to TRBD1. V shed 2 bases and J 1 base; nucleotides not matched to a gene: 4. The CDR3 is 15 residues long. Germline CDR1 and CDR2: SGHNT and YYREEE (reference sequence). CDR3 DNA sequence: TGTGCCAGCAGCTTCAAGACAGGGGAGAACACTGAAGCTTTCTTT. Translating gives CASSFKTGENTEAFF.

The chain couples TRBV30 to TRBJ1-1; no clear D gene. The CDR3 has 12 residues. Trimming took 4 bases from V and 1 from J, leaving 7 bases between them. The germline CDR1 and CDR2 sequences are GTSNPN and SVGIG (reference sequence). CDR3 sequence reads: CAWNTANTEAFF. The CDR3 region has the DNA TGTGCCTGGAACACAGCGAACACTGAAGCTTTCTTT.

This rearrangement joins TRBV28 to TRBJ1-6; D is undetermined. Trimming left V 7 bases short and J 9 bases short, with 19 bases between. Germline V gives CDR1 MDHEN, CDR2 SYDVKM. The CDR3 has 15 amino acids. The CDR3 bases are TGTGCCAGCACCCTCCGGGCCAGTGAAAGTTCACCCCTCCACTTT. It is translated as CASTLRASESSPLHF.

This chain uses TRBV4-2 with TRBJ2-1; D perhaps matches TRBD1 (6 bases). V was shortened by 4 bases and J by 12 bases, with 19 bases between the two germline ends. The CDR3 spans 14 residues. Germline CDR1 reads LGHNA; CDR2 reads YNFKEQ. This CDR3 reads CASSPSTGRGLQFF. The CDR3 DNA reads as TGTGCCAGCAGCCCTTCGACAGGACGGGGATTGCAGTTCTTC.

V usage is TRBV5-4 and J usage is TRBJ1-6; D is possibly TRBD1 (5 bases). The CDR3 consists of 19 residues. The germline V gene encodes CDR1 SGHNT and CDR2 YYREEE (reference sequence). The V gene lost 7 bases and the J gene lost 7 bases, with 30 bases spanning the gap. The CDR3 reads CASSSKAGQGAGRNSPLHF. The CDR3 DNA sequence: TGTGCCAGCTCTTCCAAAGCAGGGCAGGGCGCGGGGAGAAATTCACCCCTCCACTTT. Supplemented by reference TRBV5-4 and TRBJ1-6, the full variable domain reads ETGVTQSPTHLIKTRGQQVTLRCSSQSGHNTVSWYQQALGQGPQFIFQYYREEENGRGNFPPRFSGLQFPNYSSELNVNALELDDSALYLCASSSKAGQGAGRNSPLHFGNGTRLTVT.

The chain couples TRBV7-6 to TRBJ1-6; perhaps TRBD1 as D (6 bases). This CDR3 comprises 18 residues. With 1 base removed from V and 5 bases from J, the gap between germline ends came to 18 bases. Germline V CDR1 and CDR2: SGHVS, FNYEAQ. This chain's CDR3 is CASSLGTATGTNNSPLHF. The CDR3 nucleotides read TGTGCCAGCAGCTTAGGGACGGCCACAGGGACCAATAATTCACCCCTCCACTTT. The full variable domain, completed using reference TRBV7-6 and TRBJ1-6, is GAGVSQSPRYKVTKRGQDVALRCDPISGHVSLYWYRQALGQGPEFLTYFNYEAQQDKSGLPNDRFSAERPEGSISTLTIQRTEQRDSAMYRCASSLGTATGTNNSPLHFGNGTRLTVT.

The chain recombines TRBV5-1 with TRBJ2-7, with 10 bases aligning to TRBD2. CDR3 length: 14 amino acids. Germline CDR1 reads SGHRS; CDR2 reads YFSETQ. The V segment lost 4 bases and the J segment 4 bases; nucleotides outside the gene matches: 5. The CDR3 region is CASSPPSGSYEQYF. For the CDR3, the DNA is TGCGCCAGCAGCCCACCTAGCGGGAGTTACGAGCAGTACTTC.

The chain is built from TRBV4-2 and TRBJ1-6, with TRBD1 matching 12 bases. The germline V gene has CDR1 LGHNA and CDR2 YNFKEQ. The trim removed 1 base at V and 7 bases at J, leaving 2 bases unmatched. CDR3 size: 16 residues. In nucleotides, the CDR3 is TGTGCCAGCAGCCAAGGGGGGACAGGGGGCAATTCACCCCTCCACTTT. Encoded protein: CASSQGGTGGNSPLHF.

V and J are TRBV28 and TRBJ2-7; possible D gene TRBD1, 5 bases. The CDR3 is made up of 16 amino acids. Germline-derived CDR1 and CDR2 are MDHEN and SYDVKM. V lost 6 bases to trimming and J lost 3 bases, with 21 bases between them. The CDR3 nucleotides read TGTGCCAGCAGCGCCCTCGGTAGGGGCGAATACTACGAGCAGTACTTC. Its protein product is CASSALGRGEYYEQYF.

This clone was observed a handful of times. This chain links TRBV27 with TRBJ2-1, with TRBD1 identical over 8 bases. The CDR3 runs 17 residues. Per the germline V gene, CDR1 is MNHEY and CDR2 is SMNVEV (reference sequence). Germline trimming cut 2 bases from V and 0 bases from J; bases unmatched to any gene: 6. The CDR3 nucleotides read TGTGCCAGCAGTTTAAGGACAGGGACGAGCTCCTACAATGAGCAGTTCTTC. It is translated as CASSLRTGTSSYNEQFF.

The chain links TRBV2 to TRBJ2-7; D may be TRBD2 (6 bases). The V end lost 3 bases, the J end lost 2 bases, and 14 bases lay between the germline ends. This CDR3 comprises 15 residues. Per the germline V gene, CDR1 is SNHLY and CDR2 is FYNNEI. This CDR3 reads CASSDPSEYPYEQYF. CDR3 sequence (DNA): TGTGCCAGCAGTGACCCTAGCGAATATCCCTACGAGCAGTACTTC.